The 32 T cell receptor beta chains listed next were all sequenced from one sample in a study of T cell changes during pregnancy in multiple sclerosis. Produced via immunoSEQ multiplex PCR; TCRdb's table is partial and in-frame only. The table shows tens of thousands of clones, with roughly 91% occurring only once. The sequences come from CD8+ T cells from peripheral blood mononuclear cells, collected in the second trimester of pregnancy. Receptors originate from a female donor with multiple sclerosis, enrolled in a pregnancy study.

The chain links TRBV5-1 to TRBJ2-3, with 9 positions matching TRBD2. The length of the CDR3 is 17 residues. The trim removed 0 bases at V and 4 bases at J, leaving 9 bases unmatched. CDR1 is SGHRS and CDR2 is YFSETQ in the germline V gene. CDR3 nucleotides: TGCGCCAGCAGCTTGGGTCGGCGGGAGGGCCGGCCAGATACGCAGTATTTT. Protein sequence: CASSLGRREGRPDTQYF.

The V and J genes are TRBV6-5 and TRBJ1-1; maybe TRBD1 (6 bases). Germline assignment: CDR1 MNHEY and CDR2 SVGAGI. Between the trimmed V and J ends, which lost 4 bases and 6 bases, there was a span of 18 bases. The CDR3 sequence is 15 residues long. The CDR3 spells CASSFPGRPGAEAFF. CDR3 coding DNA: TGTGCCAGCAGTTTCCCAGGGCGCCCAGGGGCTGAAGCTTTCTTT.

This clone occurred once. The rearrangement links TRBV5-1 to TRBJ2-7; TRBD2 matches 8 bases. The CDR3 is made up of 17 amino acids. From germline, CDR1 is SGHRS and CDR2 YFSETQ. J gave up 5 bases and V 0 bases, and 13 bases lay outside the gene matches. The CDR3 nucleotides read TGCGCCAGCAGCTTGGAACTCCGGGGGGGAGAGGACGACGAGCAGTACTTC. Translated: CASSLELRGGEDDEQYF.

The chain uses TRBV6-1 and TRBJ1-2, with 11 bases that match TRBD1. V lost 2 bases to trimming and J lost 4 bases; unmatched junction nucleotides: 3. Germline values: CDR1 MNHNS, CDR2 SASEGT. The CDR3 runs to 15 residues. The CDR3 loop reads CASSEPGTGGYGYTF. The CDR3 nucleotides read TGTGCCAGCAGTGAACCCGGGACAGGGGGCTATGGCTACACCTTC.

This chain joins TRBV5-4 and TRBJ2-5, with D perhaps matching TRBD1 (6 bases). The CDR3 consists of 15 residues. V lost 0 bases to trimming and J lost 4 bases, with 13 bases between them. Looked up from germline, CDR1 is SGHNT and CDR2 is YYREEE (reference sequence). The CDR3 sequence is CASSLEQGDPETQYF. CDR3 bases: TGTGCCAGCAGCTTGGAACAGGGCGATCCAGAGACCCAGTACTTC.

The rearrangement uses TRBV29-1 and TRBJ1-1, with D possibly matching TRBD1 (6 bases). Per germline, CDR1 SQVTM and CDR2 ANQGSEA. Trimming took 1 base from V and 1 from J, leaving 10 bases between them. This CDR3 contains 14 residues. The CDR3 spells CSVEGTARNTEAFF. The CDR3 DNA is TGCAGCGTTGAAGGGACAGCTCGGAACACTGAAGCTTTCTTT.

This sequence joins TRBV5-6 and TRBJ2-7, with 8 bases lining up with TRBD1. Looked up from germline, CDR1 is SGHDT and CDR2 is YYEEEE. The CDR3 is 15 amino acids. J lost 4 bases, V lost 4 bases, and 10 bases had no gene match. The CDR3 loop is CASSPVGTGEYEQYF. The CDR3 DNA follows: TGTGCCAGCAGCCCGGTAGGGACAGGAGAGTACGAGCAGTACTTC.

This clone was counted a few times. The chain uses TRBV7-2 and TRBJ1-6; possible D gene TRBD1, 5 bases. Between the trimmed V and J ends, which lost 2 bases and 10 bases, there was a span of 12 bases. This CDR3 has 14 residues. Germline V lookup: CDR1 SGHTA, CDR2 FQGNSA. CDR3 sequence (DNA): TGTGCCAGCAGCTTAAACAGGCTGGGGTCACCCCTCCACTTT. It codes for CASSLNRLGSPLHF.

The V and J genes are TRBV27 and TRBJ2-1, with TRBD2 matching 9 bases. Trimming took 6 bases from V and 10 from J; bases not matched to a gene: 13. This CDR3 is built from 15 residues. The germline CDR1 and CDR2 sequences are MNHEY and SMNVEV (reference sequence). The CDR3 nucleotides are TGTGCCAGCAGCTTAACACCGGGACTAGCTGGGGAGCAGTTCTTC. Protein product: CASSLTPGLAGEQFF.

The V and J genes are TRBV2 and TRBJ1-2; 7 nucleotides match TRBD1. In germline, CDR1 is SNHLY, CDR2 FYNNEI. The V gene end was trimmed by 6 bases and the J gene end by 1 base; junction bases not matched to a gene: 11. The CDR3 runs 16 residues. This CDR3 reads CASSAGTAFRNYGYTF. CDR3 DNA: TGTGCCAGCAGCGCCGGGACAGCCTTTCGTAACTATGGCTACACCTTC.

The V call is TRBV5-1, the J call TRBJ2-2; TRBD1 agrees at 7 bases. With 3 bases clipped from V and 1 base from J, the junction kept 6 bases outside the gene matches. The CDR3 contains 16 residues. Germline CDR1 is SGHRS and CDR2 is YFSETQ. CDR3 DNA: TGCGCCAGCAGCTCGCCGGGACAGAGGAACACCGGGGAGCTGTTTTTT. Translated, it gives CASSSPGQRNTGELFF.

The chain couples TRBV27 to TRBJ1-5; tentative D call: TRBD1 (6 bases). Deletions cut 4 bases from V and 7 bases from J, with 11 bases between. This CDR3 comprises 13 residues. The germline V gene has CDR1 MNHEY and CDR2 SMNVEV (reference sequence). Here the CDR3 reads CASSSRDTQPQHF. As DNA, the CDR3 is TGTGCCAGCAGTTCCCGGGACACCCAGCCCCAGCATTTT.

This chain uses TRBV9 with TRBJ2-7; 8 nucleotides match TRBD1. V shed 4 bases, J shed 5 bases, and the junction held 5 bases outside the gene matches. The CDR3 sequence is 13 residues long. CDR1 and CDR2 (germline): SGDLS, YYNGEE. The CDR3 spells CASSYGQGDEQYF. CDR3 bases: TGTGCCAGCAGCTATGGACAGGGAGACGAGCAGTACTTC.

The gene calls are TRBV7-2 and TRBJ2-7; 7 bases are a match to TRBD1. The germline V gene has CDR1 SGHTA and CDR2 FQGNSA. V dropped 5 bases and J dropped 0; count of bases not matched to a gene: 4. The CDR3 consists of 14 residues. The CDR3 DNA reads as TGTGCCAGCAGCCTTACAGGGGCCTCCTACGAGCAGTACTTC. This codes for CASSLTGASYEQYF.

This rearrangement joins TRBV25-1 to TRBJ2-7; tentative D call: TRBD2 (6 bases). Germline CDR1 MGHDK, CDR2 SYGVNS. Trimming took off 8 bases at V and 2 bases at J, with 10 bases between the two ends. This CDR3 is built from 12 residues. In DNA, the CDR3 is TGTGCCAGCGGGCGGGGCCCCTACGAGCAGTACTTC. It translates to CASGRGPYEQYF.

The J gene is TRBJ1-5, the V gene TRBV5-1; TRBD1 might be the D (5 bases). Trimming pared 0 bases from V and 2 bases from J, leaving 9 bases between. Germline V gene lookup returns CDR1 SGHRS and CDR2 YFSETQ. This CDR3 is built from 15 residues. In nucleotides, the CDR3 is TGCGCCAGCAGCTTGGCAGGGAAAGGCAATCAGCCCCAGCATTTT. Protein sequence: CASSLAGKGNQPQHF.

The chain couples TRBV4-1 to TRBJ2-1, with 11 nucleotides matching TRBD2. The CDR3 totals 19 residues. Germline lookup yields CDR1 MGHRA and CDR2 YSYEKL. V was pared by 0 bases and J by 6 bases, with 13 bases of the junction left unmatched. The CDR3 DNA follows: TGCGCCAGCAGCCAAGAGGGTCCTAGCGGGGGGCCTATTTCCAATGAGCAGTTCTTC. This codes for CASSQEGPSGGPISNEQFF.

This chain connects TRBV5-4 to TRBJ2-7; 11 bases align to TRBD1. CDR3 length equals 14 residues. The germline V gene encodes CDR1 SGHNT and CDR2 YYREEE (reference sequence). The trim removed 4 bases at V and 2 bases at J, leaving 2 bases unmatched. The CDR3 is CASSVGQGAYEQYF. CDR3 in DNA: TGTGCCAGCAGCGTGGGACAGGGGGCCTACGAGCAGTACTTC.

The V call is TRBV7-9, the J call TRBJ2-1; 9 bases match TRBD2. Trimming took 4 bases from V and 3 from J; bases not matched to a gene: 7. This CDR3 is built from 16 residues. The germline V gene encodes CDR1 SEHNR and CDR2 FQNEAQ (reference sequence). The CDR3 reads CASSYSGSSYYNEQFF. CDR3 nucleotides: TGTGCCAGCAGCTATAGCGGGAGTTCTTACTACAATGAGCAGTTCTTC.

The chain uses TRBV7-8 and TRBJ2-7; 8 nucleotides align to TRBD1. The V gene end was trimmed by 4 bases and the J gene end by 0 bases; junction bases not matched to a gene: 8. There are 16 residues in the CDR3. Germline CDR1 is SGHVS and CDR2 is FQNEAQ. CDR3 nucleotide sequence: TGTGCCAGCAGCTCCTCCAGGGGACAGGCCTCCTACGAGCAGTACTTC. It is translated as CASSSSRGQASYEQYF.

The V gene is TRBV19, the J gene TRBJ2-1, with 9 nucleotides matching TRBD2. The CDR3 runs 15 residues. Germline V lookup: CDR1 LNHDA, CDR2 SQIVND (reference sequence). V shed 7 bases and J 4 bases; nucleotides not matched to a gene: 8. DNA for the CDR3: TGTGCCAGTACCGGCAGCGGGAGGAAATACAATGAGCAGTTCTTC. Translation gives CASTGSGRKYNEQFF.

The chain links TRBV7-2 to TRBJ2-5; TRBD2 matches 9 bases. This CDR3 comprises 15 residues. Germline assignment: CDR1 SGHTA and CDR2 FQGNSA. The V gene end was trimmed by 5 bases and the J gene end by 2 bases; junction bases not matched to a gene: 6. CDR3 sequence: CASSPTSGSQETQYF. For the CDR3, the DNA is TGTGCCAGCAGCCCGACTAGCGGCTCACAAGAGACCCAGTACTTC.

This chain joins TRBV9 and TRBJ1-4; 7 bases align to TRBD1. CDR1 and CDR2 (germline): SGDLS, YYNGEE. The CDR3 consists of 16 residues. With 4 bases clipped from V and 0 bases from J, the junction kept 6 bases outside the gene matches. The CDR3 region is CASSSGQVATNEKLFF. For the CDR3, the DNA is TGTGCCAGCAGCTCAGGACAGGTCGCAACTAATGAAAAACTGTTTTTT.

The chain recombines TRBV21-1 with TRBJ2-4; the table's D call, TRBD2, has no DNA check behind it. TRBV21-1 counts as a pseudogene. The CDR3 consists of 11 residues. CDR3 amino acids: CASSPLNIQYF. The CDR3 nucleotides are TGTGCCAGCAGCCCCCTGAACATTCAGTACTTC.

The rearrangement links TRBV4-1 to TRBJ2-2, with a possible D match to TRBD1 (6 bases). Trimming cost V 0 bases and J 1 base, with 12 bases left between them. This CDR3 is built from 17 residues. Germline CDR1 is MGHRA and CDR2 is YSYEKL. The CDR3 sequence is CASSQEISGVNTGELFF. Written as DNA, the CDR3 is TGCGCCAGCAGCCAAGAAATCTCAGGGGTGAACACCGGGGAGCTGTTTTTT.

As DNA, the CDR3 is TGCGCCAGCAGCTTGAGTAGAAACACTGAAGCTTTCTTT. Amino acids: CASSLSRNTEAFF. The chain combines TRBV5-1 with TRBJ1-1; no definite D call. CDR1 and CDR2 from the germline V gene are SGHRS and YFSETQ. This CDR3 is built from 13 residues. Trimming pared 1 base from V and 2 bases from J, leaving 6 bases between.

The chain recombines TRBV27 with TRBJ1-5; D unclear. The CDR3 is made up of 14 amino acids. V was shortened by 2 bases and J by 4 bases, with 9 bases between the two germline ends. Per germline, CDR1 MNHEY and CDR2 SMNVEV (reference sequence). For the CDR3, the DNA is TGTGCCAGCAGTTTACGTATGCTAAATCAGCCCCAGCATTTT. Translated, it gives CASSLRMLNQPQHF.

The chain employs TRBV7-9 and TRBJ2-7, with TRBD1 as a possible D gene (5 bases). The germline V gene encodes CDR1 SEHNR and CDR2 FQNEAQ (reference sequence). Trimming stripped 1 base from V and 3 bases from J, with 13 bases between. The CDR3 loop spans 15 amino acids. CDR3 region: CASSLGQGSFYEQYF. CDR3 in DNA: TGTGCCAGCAGCTTAGGTCAGGGTTCCTTCTACGAGCAGTACTTC.

The rearrangement links TRBV5-1 to TRBJ2-6, with 9 bases that match TRBD2. CDR1 is SGHRS and CDR2 is YFSETQ in the germline V gene. The CDR3 is made up of 17 amino acids. V lost 5 bases and J lost 2; bases outside the gene matches: 8. CDR3 bases: TGCGCCAGCAGTTATGGACTAGCGAGACCTGGGGCCAACGTCCTGACTTTC. It encodes CASSYGLARPGANVLTF.

This sequence joins TRBV27 and TRBJ1-2; D may be TRBD1 (5 bases). This CDR3 is 14 amino acids long. Germline V gene lookup returns CDR1 MNHEY and CDR2 SMNVEV (reference sequence). Trimming left V 4 bases short and J 4 bases short, with 13 bases between. The CDR3 DNA reads TGTGCCAGCAGTTCTGGGGCTGGGCTCTATGGCTACACCTTC. Protein: CASSSGAGLYGYTF.

This clone was counted a single time. The chain joins TRBV12-5 to TRBJ1-1, with a tentative D call TRBD1 (6 bases). This CDR3 is built from 18 residues. Trimming shortened V by 0 bases and J by 1 base, and 18 bases separated the two germline ends. From germline, CDR1 is LGHNT and CDR2 FRNRAP. The DNA of the CDR3 is TGTGCTAGTGGTTTGGTCGGATTTCGCAGGGGCGAGAACACTGAAGCTTTCTTT. Residues: CASGLVGFRRGENTEAFF.

This clone was recorded only once. This chain links TRBV7-8 with TRBJ2-1, with 9 nucleotides matching TRBD2. With V trimmed by 1 base and J by 9 bases, 7 bases remained unmatched. CDR3 length: 15 residues. Germline CDR1 SGHVS, CDR2 FQNEAQ. CDR3 DNA: TGTGCCAGCAGCTTAGTTGTAGCGGGAGAGGGTGAGCAGTTCTTC. It encodes CASSLVVAGEGEQFF.